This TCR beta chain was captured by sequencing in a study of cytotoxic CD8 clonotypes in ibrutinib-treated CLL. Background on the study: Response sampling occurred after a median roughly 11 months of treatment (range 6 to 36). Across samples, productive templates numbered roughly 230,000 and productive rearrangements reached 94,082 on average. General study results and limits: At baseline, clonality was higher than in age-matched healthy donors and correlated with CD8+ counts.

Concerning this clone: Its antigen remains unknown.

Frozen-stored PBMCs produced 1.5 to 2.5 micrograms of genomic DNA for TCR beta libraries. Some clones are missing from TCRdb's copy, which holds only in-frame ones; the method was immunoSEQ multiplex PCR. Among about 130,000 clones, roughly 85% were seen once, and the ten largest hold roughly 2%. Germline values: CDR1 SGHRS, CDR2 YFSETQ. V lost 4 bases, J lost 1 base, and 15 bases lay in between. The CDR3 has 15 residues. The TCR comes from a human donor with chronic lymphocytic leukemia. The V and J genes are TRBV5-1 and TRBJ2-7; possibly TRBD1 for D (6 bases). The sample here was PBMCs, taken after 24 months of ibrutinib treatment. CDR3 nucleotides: TGCGCCAGCAGCACGCAACCCACAGGGTCCTACGAGCAGTACTTC. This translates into CASSTQPTGSYEQYF.